This TCR beta chain was obtained from a study of cytomegalovirus exposure and HLA in healthy donors. The study, taken as a whole, reports: Overall, roughly 170 TCR beta chains were annotated as cytomegalovirus-associated.

Worth noting for this clone: The antigen remains unidentified.

PCR primers comprised 60 Vbeta and 13 Jbeta primers. Repertoires were generated with immunoSEQ multiplex PCR, while TCRdb's copy carries only in-frame clones and drops some. The sample includes about 110,000 clones, approximately 70% of them seen just once. CDR1 and CDR2 from the germline V gene are SGHNT and YYREEE (reference sequence). The ends lost 1 base at V and 2 bases at J; junction bases unmatched: 10. This CDR3 contains 18 residues. The source material was PBMCs. The sequence was obtained from a man younger than 45 in good health and CMV-seropositive. This chain joins TRBV5-4 and TRBJ2-3; 10 bases map to TRBD2. The CDR3 region has the DNA TGTGCCAGCAGCTTGATGCTAGCGGGAGACTTACACACAGATACGCAGTATTTT. It codes for CASSLMLAGDLHTDTQYF. The full variable domain, with the rest looked up from reference TRBV5-4 and TRBJ2-3, is ETGVTQSPTHLIKTRGQQVTLRCSSQSGHNTVSWYQQALGQGPQFIFQYYREEENGRGNFPPRFSGLQFPNYSSELNVNALELDDSALYLCASSLMLAGDLHTDTQYFGPGTRLTVL.